This T cell receptor beta chain was identified in a study of regulatory T cells in long-lasting Graves disease. This clonotype was detected ten times or more. Its matching antigen is unknown. Building the TCR beta libraries relied on iRepertoire HTBI primers, and CDR3 regions underwent Arm-PCR. From the multiplex PCR reads, TCRdb called clonotypes with MiXCR, one entry per CDR3 protein. The sample records some 560,000 distinct CDR3 sequences, about 16% being singletons. Germline CDR1 reads LNHNV; CDR2 reads YYDKDF (reference sequence). The ends were cut back, 11 bases at V and 5 bases at J, with 10 bases in the middle. This CDR3 is 11 amino acids long. Study observations and caveats: A greater number of public clonotypes (around 2,700) was shared by persistent patients than by new patients (around 960).

This sample's time point: newly diagnosed GD, antithyroid drugs for less than 3 months. The authors made the TCR library using RNA they extracted from PBMCs. These data also featured in a second study, about T cells in Graves' hyperthyroidism and ophthalmopathy. In that study: The HTBI primer set was used in a first-round RT-PCR of the TCR CDR3.

The sequencing here drew on peripheral blood mononuclear cells (PBMCs), taken at new diagnosis, from a patient treated with antithyroid drugs. V is TRBV15 and J is TRBJ2-1; D might be TRBD1 (5 bases). The sequence was obtained from a woman aged 40-60 years with Graves disease. The CDR3 DNA follows: TGTGCCTCTCGACAGAACAATGAGCAGTTCTTC. It specifies CASRQNNEQFF.